The 15 T cell receptor beta chains presented below share a single source sample, sequenced in a study of CD8 T cells in ankylosing spondylitis. In TCRdb, the 5' RACE reads were re-called with MiXCR into one record per CDR3 protein. The sample consists of under 200,000 distinct CDR3 sequences, about 9.9% of them appearing once. The specimen sequenced was blood, either unsorted or a sorted T cell fraction (not recorded which). These receptors originate from a male donor with ankylosing spondylitis or in good health (not recorded which).

V and J are TRBV5-1 and TRBJ1-1; TRBD1 is a possible D gene (6 bases). This CDR3 has 15 residues. The V end was cut by 0 bases, the J end by 6 bases, with 15 bases between. CDR1 SGHRS and CDR2 YFSETQ come from the germline V gene. The CDR3 spells CASSLEGRGGAEAFF. The CDR3 DNA sequence: TGCGCCAGCAGCTTGGAAGGACGAGGGGGTGCTGAAGCTTTCTTT. Using reference TRBV5-1 and TRBJ1-1 for the parts outside the CDR3, the full variable domain is KAGVTQTPRYLIKTRGQQVTLSCSPISGHRSVSWYQQTPGQGLQFLFEYFSETQRNKGNFPGRFSGRQFSNSRSEMNVSTLELGDSALYLCASSLEGRGGAEAFFGQGTRLTVV.

This clonotype has a count of ten or more. This chain uses TRBV29-1 with TRBJ1-1; 9 bases line up with TRBD1. CDR1 and CDR2 from the germline V gene are SQVTM and ANQGSEA. The ends lost 6 bases at V and 4 bases at J; junction bases unmatched: 3. CDR3 length: 12 amino acids. CDR3 region: CSVTGGFTEAFF. CDR3 coding DNA: TGCAGCGTAACAGGGGGCTTCACTGAAGCTTTCTTT.

This clonotype turned up a few times. V and J are TRBV6-1 and TRBJ2-7; D is possibly TRBD1 or TRBD2 (5 bases each). The V and J ends lost 6 bases and 2 bases respectively, with 14 bases between them. Looked up from germline, CDR1 is MNHNS and CDR2 is SASEGT. The CDR3 loop spans 14 amino acids. The CDR3 DNA reads as TGTGCCAGCAGACCCGGGGCGGTCACCTACGAGCAGTACTTC. Its protein is CASRPGAVTYEQYF.

This clonotype showed up just a few times. The chain combines TRBV27 with TRBJ2-1; possibly TRBD2 for D (5 bases). V dropped 6 bases and J dropped 4 bases, with 10 bases sitting between them. The V gene's germline CDR1 is MNHEY and CDR2 SMNVEV (reference sequence). This CDR3 is built from 13 residues. The CDR3, as DNA: TGTGCCAGCAGGCGAGTAGCGTACAATGAGCAGTTCTTC. Its protein is CASRRVAYNEQFF.

This clonotype occurred many times. The J gene is TRBJ1-5, the V gene TRBV5-1, with TRBD1 matching 8 bases. V shed 2 bases and J 6 bases; nucleotides not matched to a gene: 4. Per the germline V gene, CDR1 is SGHRS and CDR2 is YFSETQ. This CDR3 region has 14 residues. The CDR3 DNA reads TGCGCCAGCAGCTTCGGACAGGGTGGTCAGCCCCAGCATTTT. It yields the protein CASSFGQGGQPQHF.

The sample holds many counts of this clonotype. The V gene is TRBV27, the J gene TRBJ2-7; either TRBD1 or TRBD2 may fit D (6 bases each). The CDR3 contains 16 residues. Germline CDR1 MNHEY, CDR2 SMNVEV (reference sequence). The germline V and J ends were trimmed by 4 bases and 0 bases, with 16 bases remaining between them. The CDR3 here is CASSYGQGGNSYEQYF. The CDR3 nucleotides are TGTGCCAGCAGTTACGGTCAAGGGGGGAACTCCTACGAGCAGTACTTC.

J is TRBJ1-2 and V is TRBV11-2; D is unclear. Trimming pared 0 bases from V and 5 bases from J, leaving 19 bases between. The CDR3 is 17 amino acids. CDR1 is SGHAT and CDR2 is FQNNGV in the germline V gene. The CDR3 loop is CASSLEMIGRARYGYTF. The DNA for the CDR3 is TGTGCCAGCAGCTTAGAGATGATCGGCAGAGCTCGATATGGCTACACCTTC. The variable domain in full, with the rest retrieved from reference TRBV11-2 and TRBJ1-2, is EAGVAQSPRYKIIEKRQSVAFWCNPISGHATLYWYQQILGQGPKLLIQFQNNGVVDDSQLPKDRFSAERLKGVDSTLKIQPAKLEDSAVYLCASSLEMIGRARYGYTFGSGTRLTVV.

As regards this clonotype: At one end the junction does not follow the germline gene, possibly because of a read error. The chain recombines TRBV7-2 with TRBJ1-3, with 11 bases that match TRBD1. This CDR3 comprises 17 residues. The germline gives CDR1 SGHTA, CDR2 FQGNSA. This CDR3 reads CDSSFTGQGAGGNTIYF. CDR3 bases: TGTGACAGCAGCTTCACCGGACAGGGGGCTGGTGGAAACACCATATATTTT. Filled out from reference TRBV7-2 and TRBJ1-3, the complete variable domain reads GAGVSQSPSNKVTEKGKDVELRCDPISGHTALYWYRQSLGQGLEFLIYFQGNSAPDKSGLPSDRFSAERTGGSVSTLTIQRTQQEDSAVYLCDSSFTGQGAGGNTIYFGEGSWLTVV.

Concerning this clonotype: It is likely a read error, because the conserved phenylalanine at the end of the CDR3 is missing. No DNA is shown, since the ends of the CDR3 on it are uncertain; the CDR3 is the one TCRdb lists. The V and J genes are TRBV21-1 and TRBJ2-7. TRBV21-1 is labeled a pseudogene. The CDR3 extends over 17 residues, inclusive of both ends. The CDR3 reads CASSKVKGTGSSYEQYL.

The chain is built from TRBV7-8 and TRBJ1-2, with D possibly TRBD1 on 6 matching bases. Germline CDR1 reads SGHVS; CDR2 reads FQNEAQ. Trimming removed 2 bases at V and 3 bases at J, with 13 bases between. The CDR3 extends over 15 amino acids. The CDR3 region has the DNA TGTGCCAGCAGCTTAAGGGGGTCCAGGGACTATGGCTACACCTTC. This encodes CASSLRGSRDYGYTF. Complete variable domain (other parts from reference TRBV7-8 and TRBJ1-2): GAGVSQSPRYKVAKRGQDVALRCDPISGHVSLFWYQQALGQGPEFLTYFQNEAQLDKSGLPSDRFFAERPEGSVSTLKIQRTQQEDSAVYLCASSLRGSRDYGYTFGSGTRLTVV.

CDR3 DNA sequence: TGCGCCAGCAGCTTGAAACAGCCCGTGGGGGAACTGTTTTTT. Protein product: CASSLKQPVGELFF. This rearrangement joins TRBV5-1 to TRBJ1-4; maybe TRBD1 (5 bases). Germline V CDR1 and CDR2: SGHRS, YFSETQ. CDR3 length: 14 amino acids. V lost 1 base, J lost 12 bases, and 16 bases lay in between.

Points on this clonotype: This may arise from a read error, as a much more abundant clone is one base away. Without the conserved terminal phenylalanine or tryptophan, this CDR3 likely stems from a read error. The chain couples TRBV4-3 to TRBJ2-1; TRBD2 aligns across 13 bases. The CDR3 is made up of 15 amino acids. Trimming at V came to 1 base and at J to 9 bases, leaving 3 bases not matched to a gene. The germline V gene encodes CDR1 LGHNA and CDR2 YSLEER. Here the CDR3 reads CASSQGLAGGLEQFI. The CDR3 DNA reads as TGCGCCAGCAGCCAAGGACTAGCGGGGGGCCTTGAGCAGTTCATC.

This clonotype was seen at least ten times. This chain joins TRBV5-1 and TRBJ2-3, with D perhaps matching TRBD1 (5 bases). The CDR3 extends over 16 amino acids. Trimming pared 2 bases from V and 5 bases from J, leaving 18 bases between. The germline gives CDR1 SGHRS, CDR2 YFSETQ. CDR3 in amino acids: CASSLAGPPQGDTQYF. The CDR3 DNA reads TGCGCCAGCAGCTTAGCCGGGCCACCCCAGGGAGATACGCAGTATTTT.

This chain connects TRBV4-3 to TRBJ1-2; possibly TRBD1 for D (5 bases). The ends were cut back, 0 bases at V and 8 bases at J, with 13 bases in the middle. The CDR3 covers 14 residues. Germline V gene data show CDR1 as LGHNA and CDR2 as YSLEER. The CDR3 reads CASSQEGSTGGYTF. CDR3 in DNA: TGCGCCAGCAGCCAAGAGGGTAGCACAGGCGGCTACACCTTC.

The chain carries TRBV20-1 and TRBJ2-7; possibly TRBD1 or TRBD2 for D (5 bases each). The CDR3 runs to 13 residues. Germline assignment: CDR1 DFQATT and CDR2 SNEGSKA (reference sequence). The V end was cut by 3 bases, the J end by 6 bases, with 15 bases between. CDR3 DNA: TGCAGTGCTAGTCGACTACTTGGGGGCGAGCAGTACTTC. It yields the protein CSASRLLGGEQYF.